This T cell receptor (beta chain) was sequenced for a study of T-cell reconstitution after alpha-beta-depleted transplantation in children. Germline-derived CDR1 and CDR2 are SNHLY and FYNNEI. CDR3 length equals 12 residues. The V and J ends lost 5 bases and 2 bases respectively, with 7 bases between them. As it was prepared, the TCRbeta library received unique molecular identifiers. TCRdb called the PCR reads again in MiXCR, with one record for every CDR3 protein. Here the sample spans over 70,000 distinct CDR3 sequences, roughly 8% being singletons. This clonotype was seen ten or more times. This receptor was taken from a human donor who donated a stem cell graft to a child with congenital amegakaryocytic thrombocytopenia. The source material was PBMCs from the stem cell graft donor, sampled from the stem cell graft. The chain has TRBV2 and TRBJ2-7; no firm D call. For the CDR3, the DNA is TGTGCCAGCAGTCCCACCCCCTACGAGCAGTACTTC. It specifies CASSPTPYEQYF.